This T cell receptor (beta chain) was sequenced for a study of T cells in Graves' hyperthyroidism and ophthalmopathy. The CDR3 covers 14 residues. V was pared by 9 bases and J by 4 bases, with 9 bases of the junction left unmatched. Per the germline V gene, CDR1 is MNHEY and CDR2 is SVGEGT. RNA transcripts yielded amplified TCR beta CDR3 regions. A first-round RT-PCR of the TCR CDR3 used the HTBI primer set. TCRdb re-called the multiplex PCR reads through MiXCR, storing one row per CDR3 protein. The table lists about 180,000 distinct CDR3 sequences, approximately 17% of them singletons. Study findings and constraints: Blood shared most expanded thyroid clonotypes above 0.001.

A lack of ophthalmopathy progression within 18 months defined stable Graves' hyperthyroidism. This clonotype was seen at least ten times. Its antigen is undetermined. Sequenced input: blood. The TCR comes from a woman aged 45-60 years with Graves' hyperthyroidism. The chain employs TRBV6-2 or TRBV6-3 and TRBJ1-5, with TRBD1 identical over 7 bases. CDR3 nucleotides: TGTGCCAGTAGCCGGGACAGCCTTAATCAGCCCCAGCATTTT. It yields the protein CASSRDSLNQPQHF.